The 27 T cell receptor beta chains listed next were all sequenced from one sample in a study of blood T cells in healthy people across ages. Combining a sample-barcoded 5' primer with a J-beta primer mix, a second PCR ran for 7 to 11 cycles. TCRdb ran MiXCR on the 5' RACE reads and lists one entry per CDR3 protein. Of some 800,000 distinct CDR3 sequences listed, 40% to 50% are singletons. Sequencing was carried out using blood. These receptors all come from a man between 60 and 75 years old in good health.

The V gene is TRBV20-1, the J gene TRBJ2-3; 10 bases align to TRBD1. Trimming cost V 6 bases and J 5 bases; bases outside gene matches: 8. This CDR3 is built from 14 residues. Germline V gene sequence: CDR1 DFQATT, CDR2 SNEGSKA (reference sequence). The CDR3 protein is CSALGDRGQDTQYF. The DNA for the CDR3 is TGCAGTGCCCTTGGAGACAGGGGGCAAGATACGCAGTATTTT.

V is TRBV7-2 and J is TRBJ2-3, with D possibly being TRBD1 (5 bases). Germline V gene sequence: CDR1 SGHTA, CDR2 FQGNSA. The CDR3 runs to 16 residues. Trimming left V 5 bases short and J 3 bases short, with 18 bases between. Written as DNA, the CDR3 is TGTGCCAGCAGCCTAGGCCACGCGACAGTGACAGATACGCAGTATTTT. Translated: CASSLGHATVTDTQYF.

The chain is built from TRBV18 and TRBJ1-5; D might be TRBD1 (5 bases). V shed 4 bases and J shed 7 bases, with 14 bases lying between them. The germline CDR1 and CDR2 sequences are KGHSH and LQKENI. The CDR3 has 14 amino acids. The CDR3 DNA reads as TGTGCCAGCTCACTGTCGACAGCAGGGCAGCCCCAGCATTTT. Encoded protein: CASSLSTAGQPQHF.

The chain links TRBV21-1 to TRBJ2-5. TRBV21-1 is listed as a pseudogene. The CDR3 totals 17 residues. The DNA of the CDR3 is TGTGCCAGCAGCAAGTGCCGAGTCAGCAGAATATCCTACGGGCAGTACTTC. Translation: CASSKCRVSRISYGQYF.

This clonotype has a handful of counts. The chain is built from TRBV20-1 and TRBJ2-1; the match to TRBD2 covers 7 bases. V dropped 1 base and J dropped 3; count of bases not matched to a gene: 3. Germline assignment: CDR1 DFQATT and CDR2 SNEGSKA (reference sequence). The CDR3 contains 14 residues. In DNA, the CDR3 is TGCAGTGCTAGAGCCGGGAGGTTCTACAATGAGCAGTTCTTC. Protein: CSARAGRFYNEQFF.

This rearrangement joins TRBV20-1 to TRBJ1-4; D unresolved. The CDR3 is 11 amino acids. The V end lost 2 bases, the J end lost 10 bases, and 8 bases lay between the germline ends. Per the germline V gene, CDR1 is DFQATT and CDR2 is SNEGSKA (reference sequence). Here the CDR3 DNA reads TGCAGTGCTAGATCCCACACAAAACTGTTTTTT. It is translated as CSARSHTKLFF.

In DNA form, the CDR3 reads TGTGCCAGCAGCCGCCGGGACAGGGTTAACAATGAGCAGTTCTTC. It encodes CASSRRDRVNNEQFF. V is TRBV14 and J is TRBJ2-1; TRBD1 agrees at 9 bases. CDR3 length: 15 amino acids. Germline V CDR1 and CDR2: SGHDN, FVKESK. Unmatched junction bases numbered 6, after V lost 4 bases and J lost 5 bases.

The J gene is TRBJ1-4, the V gene TRBV11-3; tentatively, D is TRBD1 (6 bases). The V end was cut by 1 base, the J end by 3 bases, with 12 bases between. The CDR3 has 16 residues. Germline V lookup: CDR1 SGHNT, CDR2 YENEEA. CDR3 sequence: CASSLGRGEANEKLFF. The CDR3 DNA reads TGTGCCAGCAGCTTAGGCAGGGGAGAAGCTAATGAAAAACTGTTTTTT. The whole variable domain, remainder taken from reference TRBV11-3 and TRBJ1-4, is EAGVVQSPRYKIIEKKQPVAFWCNPISGHNTLYWYLQNLGQGPELLIRYENEEAVDDSQLPKDRFSAERLKGVDSTLKIQPAELGDSAVYLCASSLGRGEANEKLFFGSGTQLSVL.

On this clonotype itself: A much more abundant neighbour one base away suggests this may be a read error. This sequence joins TRBV30 and TRBJ2-7, with D possibly matching TRBD2 (6 bases). Looked up from germline, CDR1 is GTSNPN and CDR2 is SVGIG (reference sequence). This CDR3 contains 13 residues. V was pared by 1 base and J by 5 bases, with 12 bases between. CDR3 residues: CAWSAGRTNEQYF. The CDR3 DNA follows: TGTGCCTGGAGTGCAGGGAGGACCAACGAGCAGTACTTC.

This clonotype appeared a few times. This chain links TRBV5-1 with TRBJ2-7, with TRBD1 identical over 7 bases. The length of the CDR3 is 15 residues. The V segment lost 4 bases and the J segment 2 bases; nucleotides outside the gene matches: 9. Germline V CDR1 and CDR2: SGHRS, YFSETQ. As DNA, the CDR3 is TGCGCCAGCAGCGATAGACAGGGTGTTACCTACGAGCAGTACTTC. Translation gives CASSDRQGVTYEQYF.

The chain has TRBV4-2 and TRBJ2-2; D is uncertain. Trimming removed 0 bases from V and 0 bases from J, with 11 bases in between. Germline V CDR1 and CDR2: LGHNA, YNFKEQ. The CDR3 has 17 amino acids. The CDR3 reads CASSQDWTTSNTGELFF. The CDR3 coding sequence is TGTGCCAGCAGCCAAGATTGGACCACCTCGAACACCGGGGAGCTGTTTTTT.

A few counts support this clonotype. The chain has TRBV28 and TRBJ2-1, with TRBD2 identical over 10 bases. Losses at the gene ends were 3 bases for V and 9 bases for J; bases not matched to a gene: 11. This CDR3 has 16 residues. The germline V gene encodes CDR1 MDHEN and CDR2 SYDVKM. In DNA, the CDR3 is TGTGCCAGCAGTTTCCCGAGCGGGGGGGGAGTTACTGAGCAGTTCTTC. Residues: CASSFPSGGGVTEQFF.

This clonotype was detected a few times. The chain recombines TRBV7-6 with TRBJ2-7; 8 bases map to TRBD1. This CDR3 spans 15 amino acids. The germline gives CDR1 SGHVS, CDR2 FNYEAQ. V trimming: 5 bases; J trimming: 2 bases; junction bases outside the gene matches: 8. The CDR3: CASSKGQVDPYEQYF. In nucleotides, the CDR3 is TGTGCCAGCAGCAAGGGACAGGTTGATCCCTACGAGCAGTACTTC.

This clonotype was counted only a few times. V is TRBV7-9 and J is TRBJ1-2; no firm D call. Trimming pared 4 bases from V and 5 bases from J, leaving 8 bases between. Germline CDR1 is SEHNR and CDR2 is FQNEAQ (reference sequence). The CDR3 contains 12 residues. CDR3 in amino acids: CASSSQEYGYTF. CDR3 sequence (DNA): TGTGCCAGCAGCTCCCAGGAGTATGGCTACACCTTC.

CDR3 protein: CASSPWTGGNGYTF. CDR3 nucleotide sequence: TGTGCCAGCAGTCCGTGGACAGGGGGCAATGGCTACACCTTC. The chain links TRBV6-5 to TRBJ1-2, with TRBD1 matching over 11 bases. The CDR3 has 14 residues. Germline CDR1 is MNHEY and CDR2 is SVGAGI. Germline trimming cut 5 bases from V and 6 bases from J; bases unmatched to any gene: 5.

The J gene is TRBJ2-4, the V gene TRBV6-2 or TRBV6-3; TRBD1 matches 8 bases. The J call may not be correct, given that the DNA end is closer to TRBJ2-5. CDR3 length: 13 amino acids. The germline gives CDR1 MNHEY, CDR2 SVGEGT. As DNA, the CDR3 is TGTGCCAGCAGTTACTTGGGACAGGCGACCCAGTACTTC. Its translation is CASSYLGQATQYF.

V usage is TRBV5-6 and J usage is TRBJ1-2, with 8 nucleotides matching TRBD1. This CDR3 is 16 amino acids long. V trimming: 3 bases; J trimming: 6 bases; junction bases outside the gene matches: 13. CDR1 is SGHDT, CDR2 YYEEEE, per germline. The CDR3 region has the DNA TGTGCCAGCAGCTCCCTAGGACAGGGCTCGGGGGATGGCTACACCTTC. Translation gives CASSSLGQGSGDGYTF.

This clonotype was picked up one time. V gene TRBV5-5 combines with J gene TRBJ2-7, with 7 positions matching TRBD1. This CDR3 comprises 15 residues. The germline gives CDR1 SGHKS, CDR2 YYEKEE (reference sequence). Losses at the gene ends were 6 bases for V and 7 bases for J; bases not matched to a gene: 16. CDR3 DNA sequence: TGTGCCAGCAACTACATAACAGGGGCCCCCTTGGAGCAGTACTTC. Protein product: CASNYITGAPLEQYF.

This clonotype was counted only a few times. The V call is TRBV20-1, the J call TRBJ1-5; D is ambiguous. Germline-derived CDR1 and CDR2 are DFQATT and SNEGSKA (reference sequence). The V end lost 0 bases, the J end lost 2 bases, and 8 bases lay between the germline ends. CDR3 length: 14 residues. This CDR3 is CSARDGLRNQPQHF. DNA for the CDR3: TGCAGTGCTAGAGATGGCCTACGCAATCAGCCCCAGCATTTT.

This clonotype was counted at least ten times. The gene calls are TRBV20-1 and TRBJ1-2; possible D gene TRBD1, 5 bases. Germline CDR1 and CDR2: DFQATT and SNEGSKA (reference sequence). The CDR3 runs to 13 residues. CDR3 protein: CSLGEGRNYGYTF. The CDR3 DNA reads TGCAGCCTGGGTGAGGGGAGGAACTATGGCTACACCTTC.

The sample holds one count of this clonotype. This chain links TRBV30 with TRBJ2-1; 9 bases match TRBD2. J lost 10 bases, V lost 2 bases, and 9 bases had no gene match. This CDR3 is 14 amino acids long. Germline values: CDR1 GTSNPN, CDR2 SVGIG (reference sequence). CDR3 loop: CAWSRGGGAKEQFF. In DNA, the CDR3 is TGTGCCTGGAGTAGGGGCGGGGGGGCCAAGGAGCAGTTCTTC.

The gene calls are TRBV4-3 and TRBJ1-4, with D possibly TRBD1 on 6 matching bases. Trimming left V 0 bases short and J 6 bases short, with 11 bases between. The CDR3 covers 15 residues. The germline V gene has CDR1 LGHNA and CDR2 YSLEER. The CDR3 DNA sequence: TGCGCCAGCAGCCAAGATCCACAGGGATATGAAAAACTGTTTTTT. Protein product: CASSQDPQGYEKLFF.

This chain connects TRBV28 to TRBJ1-5; D gene ambiguous. The V gene's germline CDR1 is MDHEN and CDR2 SYDVKM. The CDR3 has 12 amino acids. The V end lost 2 bases, the J end lost 6 bases, and 5 bases lay between the germline ends. The chain's CDR3 is CASSLRIQPQHF. The CDR3 region has the DNA TGTGCCAGCAGTTTAAGGATTCAGCCCCAGCATTTT.

The rearrangement links TRBV10-3 to TRBJ2-3; D not certain. CDR3 length: 14 amino acids. Trimming shortened V by 4 bases and J by 2 bases, and 10 bases separated the two germline ends. Per the germline V gene, CDR1 is ENHRY and CDR2 is SYGVKD. CDR3 DNA sequence: TGTGCCATCAGTGTGGAGAAAAACACAGATACGCAGTATTTT. Translating gives CAISVEKNTDTQYF.

This clonotype was detected a few times. The chain links TRBV5-1 to TRBJ2-1, with D perhaps TRBD2 (5 bases). The CDR3 has 16 residues. Germline values: CDR1 SGHRS, CDR2 YFSETQ. Trimming shortened V by 4 bases and J by 0 bases, and 14 bases separated the two germline ends. The CDR3 loop reads CASSLLTDFSYNEQFF. The CDR3 coding sequence is TGCGCCAGCAGCCTGCTAACGGACTTCTCCTACAATGAGCAGTTCTTC.

This chain joins TRBV29-1 and TRBJ1-2, with a possible D match to TRBD1 (5 bases). The CDR3 has 13 residues. Germline V lookup: CDR1 SQVTM, CDR2 ANQGSEA. V was cut by 6 bases and J by 8 bases, with 19 bases left in between. The CDR3 sequence: CSVTTQGLAGYTF. The CDR3 DNA sequence: TGCAGCGTCACCACCCAGGGTTTGGCGGGCTACACCTTC.

In its sample, this clonotype was seen a few times. This chain links TRBV6-5 with TRBJ1-1, with D perhaps matching TRBD1 (5 bases). The CDR3 is 14 residues long. V was pared by 8 bases and J by 1 base, with 14 bases between. Germline V CDR1 and CDR2: MNHEY, SVGAGI. CDR3 nucleotide sequence: TGTGCCAGCCGAATTCACCAGGGGAACACTGAAGCTTTCTTT. This gives the protein CASRIHQGNTEAFF.